This TCR beta chain was identified in a study of identical twins. General study results and limits: The study based its conclusions on cross-sectional statistical analysis and did not follow the same donors.

A single record per CDR3 protein comes from TCRdb applying MiXCR to the 5' RACE reads. The table shows about 520,000 distinct CDR3 sequences, with roughly a fifth occurring only once. Turning to this clonotype: As yet, its antigen is unknown.

Germline CDR1 and CDR2: SGHRS and YFSETQ. Trimming removed 0 bases at V and 2 bases at J, with 11 bases between. The CDR3 length is 15 residues. The same data also contributed to another study, on T cells expressing NK-cell markers.

This clonotype originated in a young woman in good health. The sequencing sample was made of CD4+ T cells sorted from blood. The chain employs TRBV5-1 and TRBJ2-5; D is ambiguous. The CDR3 DNA reads TGCGCCAGCAGCTTGGTTCCCGGATCTCAAGAGACCCAGTACTTC. Protein sequence: CASSLVPGSQETQYF.